The subject of this entry is one T cell receptor beta chain. Antigen unknown. Regions amplified from RNA transcripts were the TCR beta CDR3 regions. When the TCR CDR3 underwent first-round RT-PCR, the HTBI primer set was used. MiXCR was run by TCRdb on the multiplex PCR reads, yielding one entry per CDR3 protein. The sample shows approximately 690,000 distinct CDR3 sequences, about 20% of them seen only once. This sample was included in a study of T cells in Graves' hyperthyroidism and ophthalmopathy. The study's findings and limits: Among clonotypes expanded in thyroid above 0.001, most were also found in blood.

The sequence came from a man aged 30 to 45 with Graves' ophthalmopathy. The sequenced material came from blood.

The DNA of the CDR3 is TGTGCCAGCAGTCTAAGGACAGTTGGCGGGGAGCTGTTTTTT. It specifies CASSLRTVGGELFF. The V gene is TRBV12-3 or TRBV12-4, the J gene TRBJ2-2; TRBD1 might be the D (6 bases). Trimming shortened V by 5 bases and J by 7 bases, and 14 bases separated the two germline ends. This CDR3 comprises 14 residues.